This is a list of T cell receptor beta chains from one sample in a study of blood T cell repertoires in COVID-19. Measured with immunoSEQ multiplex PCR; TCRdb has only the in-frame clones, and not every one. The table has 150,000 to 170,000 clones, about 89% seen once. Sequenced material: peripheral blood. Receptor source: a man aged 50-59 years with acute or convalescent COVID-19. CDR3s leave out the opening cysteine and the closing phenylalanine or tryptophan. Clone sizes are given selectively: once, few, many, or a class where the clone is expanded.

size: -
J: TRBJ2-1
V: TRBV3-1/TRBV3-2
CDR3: ASSQDLLQFNEQF

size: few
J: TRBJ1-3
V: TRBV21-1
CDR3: ASNMGSGGDEALGNTIY

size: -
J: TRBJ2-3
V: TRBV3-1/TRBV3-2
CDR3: ASSQDQPSVVTQY

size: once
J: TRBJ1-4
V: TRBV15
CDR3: ATSRATTAPGSEKLF

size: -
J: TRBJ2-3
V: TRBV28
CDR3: ASSLGTGGLLSTDTQY

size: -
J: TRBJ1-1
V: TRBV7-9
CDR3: ASSTTGSGNTEAF

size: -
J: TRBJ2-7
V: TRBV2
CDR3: ASSVVGLAGGRIY

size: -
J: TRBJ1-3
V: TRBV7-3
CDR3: ASSFGGANTIY

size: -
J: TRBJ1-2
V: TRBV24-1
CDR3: ATSDLQGRGYT

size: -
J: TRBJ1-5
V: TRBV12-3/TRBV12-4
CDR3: ASRRTDQPQH

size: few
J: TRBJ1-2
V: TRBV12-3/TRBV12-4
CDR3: ASRNRESYGYT

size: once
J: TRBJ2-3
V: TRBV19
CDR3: ASSAVAGVTDTQY

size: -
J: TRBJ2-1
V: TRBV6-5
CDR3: ASTRAGSSYNEQF

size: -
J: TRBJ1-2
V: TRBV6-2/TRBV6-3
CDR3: ASSYGRNYGYT

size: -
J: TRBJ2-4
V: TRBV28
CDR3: ASRGQGAAKNIQY

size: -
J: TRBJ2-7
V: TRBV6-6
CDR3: ASRPGQGMYEQY

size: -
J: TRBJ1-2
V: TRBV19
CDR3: ASSMGQAPNYGYT

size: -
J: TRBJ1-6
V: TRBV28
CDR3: ASSLSAPTGGENSPLH

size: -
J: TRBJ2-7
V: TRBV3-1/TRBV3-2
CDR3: ASSQGRDKTYEQY

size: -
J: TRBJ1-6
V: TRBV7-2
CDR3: ASSLTGERSPLH

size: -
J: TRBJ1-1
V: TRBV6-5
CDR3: ASSLTGGDTEAF

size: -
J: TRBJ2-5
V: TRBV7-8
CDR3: ASSPRSWDRGQTQY

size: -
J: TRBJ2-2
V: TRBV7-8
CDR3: ASKRGSSNTGELF

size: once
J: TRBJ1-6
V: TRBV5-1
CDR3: ASRPNTGVNSPLH

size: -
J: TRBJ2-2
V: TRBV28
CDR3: ASITIRGAGELF

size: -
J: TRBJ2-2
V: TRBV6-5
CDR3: ASSSSALSAGELF

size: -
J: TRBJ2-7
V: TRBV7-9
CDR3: ASSLARTGGNEQY

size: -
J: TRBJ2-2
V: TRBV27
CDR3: ASSLGLTAGELF

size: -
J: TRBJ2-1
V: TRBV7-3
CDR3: ASSPTSGGAYNEQF